Shown below are 25 T cell receptor beta chains from a single sample sequenced in a study of identical twins. One entry per CDR3 protein, called by TCRdb with MiXCR from the 5' RACE reads. The repertoire holds about 330,000 distinct CDR3 sequences, roughly an eighth seen once, with 6% to 9% in the top ten. These data also featured in a second study, about yellow fever vaccine responses in identical twins.

Sequencing was done on a sample of CD8+ T cells sorted from blood. All receptors come from a young woman in good health.

This clonotype was seen a few times. The V and J genes are TRBV4-1 and TRBJ2-1; TRBD1 agrees at 9 bases. The CDR3 contains 14 residues. Germline V lookup: CDR1 MGHRA, CDR2 YSYEKL. The V gene end was trimmed by 7 bases and the J gene end by 8 bases; junction bases not matched to a gene: 9. CDR3 DNA sequence: TGCGCCAGCACCCCGGGACAGGGAATTGATGAGCAGTTCTTC. It specifies CASTPGQGIDEQFF.

The chain couples TRBV14 to TRBJ2-3; weak D call: TRBD2 (7 bases). Trimming removed 1 base at V and 6 bases at J, with 14 bases between. CDR1 is SGHDN, CDR2 FVKESK, per germline. CDR3 size: 15 residues. In DNA, the CDR3 is TGTGCCAGCAGCCAAGCGGGGGGCCGTGGGGATACGCAGTATTTT. Its translation: CASSQAGGRGDTQYF.

The V call is TRBV7-8, the J call TRBJ2-1; tentative D call: TRBD1 (7 bases). The ends were cut back, 3 bases at V and 7 bases at J, with 22 bases in the middle. From germline, CDR1 is SGHVS and CDR2 FQNEAQ. This CDR3 contains 17 residues. DNA for the CDR3: TGTGCCAGCAGCTTCCAACCTAGCGCCTCAGGGGGGAATGAGCAGTTCTTC. Protein product: CASSFQPSASGGNEQFF.

This clonotype came up a few times. The V gene is TRBV20-1, the J gene TRBJ1-5; perhaps TRBD1 as D (5 bases). The V gene's germline CDR1 is DFQATT and CDR2 SNEGSKA (reference sequence). The CDR3 contains 16 residues. V shed 5 bases and J shed 4 bases, with 21 bases lying between them. CDR3 bases: TGCAGTGCTGGCAGGGAGGGTTCGGTGGGGAATCAGCCCCAGCATTTT. As protein: CSAGREGSVGNQPQHF.

This clonotype was detected ten times or more. The J gene is TRBJ2-5, the V gene TRBV6-5; tentatively, D is TRBD1 or TRBD2 (5 bases each). Germline V lookup: CDR1 MNHEY, CDR2 SVGAGI. This CDR3 has 14 residues. V lost 0 bases and J lost 4, with 9 bases in between. Here the CDR3 reads CASSYSGVGETQYF. Here the CDR3 DNA reads TGTGCCAGCAGTTACTCGGGGGTCGGAGAGACCCAGTACTTC.

This clonotype was picked up a small number of times. This chain joins TRBV12-3 or TRBV12-4 and TRBJ2-4, with 10 bases lining up with TRBD1. The V gene end was trimmed by 7 bases and the J gene end by 1 base; junction bases not matched to a gene: 7. This CDR3 has 16 residues. DNA of the CDR3: TGTGCCAGCACCCGACAGGGGGCTCTGGCCAAAAACATTCAGTACTTC. Protein: CASTRQGALAKNIQYF.

There are many counts of this clonotype. This chain connects TRBV27 to TRBJ2-7; D unresolved. The CDR3 runs 14 residues. Trimming cost V 5 bases and J 7 bases, with 18 bases left between them. CDR1 and CDR2 from the germline V gene are MNHEY and SMNVEV (reference sequence). Written as DNA, the CDR3 is TGTGCCAGCAGTCCAGAATCATTTCCCAATGAGCAGTACTTC. Translation gives CASSPESFPNEQYF.

The V gene is TRBV5-5, the J gene TRBJ1-2; D remains unclear. The V gene's germline CDR1 is SGHKS and CDR2 YYEKEE (reference sequence). Trimming removed 0 bases from V and 5 bases from J, with 14 bases in between. The CDR3 consists of 15 residues. CDR3 bases: TGTGCCAGCAGCTTGGCCCACGTGGGGAATTATGGCTACACCTTC. Protein sequence: CASSLAHVGNYGYTF.

This clonotype has a handful of counts. The V and J genes are TRBV7-9 and TRBJ2-7; 10 bases map to TRBD1. The CDR3 is 17 amino acids. Trimming cost V 4 bases and J 5 bases; bases outside gene matches: 14. CDR1 is SEHNR, CDR2 FQNEAQ, per germline (reference sequence). The CDR3 region is CASSWQFETGGFNEQYF. CDR3 nucleotide sequence: TGTGCCAGCAGCTGGCAATTCGAGACAGGGGGCTTCAACGAGCAGTACTTC.

The V gene is TRBV27, the J gene TRBJ1-2, with D hard to call. CDR1 MNHEY and CDR2 SMNVEV come from the germline V gene (reference sequence). The CDR3 is made up of 15 amino acids. The V and J ends lost 6 bases and 3 bases respectively, with 17 bases between them. CDR3 region: CASRELNGLYYGYTF. CDR3 DNA sequence: TGTGCCAGCAGAGAACTCAATGGACTTTACTATGGCTACACCTTC.

J is TRBJ1-1 and V is TRBV6-1; 9 nucleotides match TRBD1. With 4 bases clipped from V and 4 bases from J, the junction kept 4 bases outside the gene matches. Germline V gives CDR1 MNHNS, CDR2 SASEGT. The CDR3 contains 14 residues. CDR3 sequence: CASSVGTGTTEAFF. The CDR3 DNA sequence: TGTGCCAGCAGTGTAGGGACAGGGACCACTGAAGCTTTCTTT.

This clonotype was picked up a small number of times. V usage is TRBV29-1 and J usage is TRBJ2-5, with a weak D call TRBD2 (6 bases). CDR3 length equals 12 residues. CDR1 SQVTM and CDR2 ANQGSEA come from the germline V gene. V was clipped by 4 bases and J by 5 bases, with 11 bases between them. The CDR3 spells CSVVLAGETQYF. The CDR3 nucleotides are TGCAGCGTTGTACTAGCAGGGGAGACCCAGTACTTC.

This clonotype was counted once. The rearrangement links TRBV29-1 to TRBJ2-1; TRBD2 matches 8 bases. The trim removed 7 bases at V and 4 bases at J, leaving 12 bases unmatched. CDR1 and CDR2 (germline): SQVTM, ANQGSEA. The CDR3 runs to 15 residues. CDR3 protein: CSAEGIAGLYNEQFF. In DNA form, the CDR3 reads TGCAGCGCAGAAGGTATAGCGGGACTATACAATGAGCAGTTCTTC.

The rearrangement joins TRBV2 to TRBJ2-1; D ambiguous. The CDR3 length is 16 residues. CDR1 and CDR2 from the germline V gene are SNHLY and FYNNEI. The germline V and J ends were trimmed by 7 bases and 5 bases, with 21 bases remaining between them. The CDR3 DNA reads TGTGCCAGCATGAAATCTGGGGAAACCCCAAACAATGAGCAGTTCTTC. Its translation is CASMKSGETPNNEQFF.

The chain employs TRBV4-1 and TRBJ1-1; D is unresolved. CDR1 and CDR2 from the germline V gene are MGHRA and YSYEKL. The CDR3 runs 15 residues. Trimming cost V 1 base and J 0 bases, with 9 bases left between them. In nucleotides, the CDR3 is TGCGCCAGCAGCCAAGGCCCGGGCATGAACACTGAAGCTTTCTTT. Translation gives CASSQGPGMNTEAFF.

The rearrangement joins TRBV20-1 to TRBJ2-3, with 9 bases fitting TRBD1. The junction had 18 bases not matched to a gene; V was cut back by 6 bases and J by 5 bases. The germline V gene encodes CDR1 DFQATT and CDR2 SNEGSKA (reference sequence). The CDR3 is made up of 17 amino acids. The CDR3 region is CSATGQGFTRSGDTQYF. For the CDR3, the DNA is TGCAGTGCAACGGGACAGGGTTTTACGCGTAGTGGAGATACGCAGTATTTT.

This rearrangement joins TRBV28 to TRBJ2-7; no reliable D call. CDR3 length: 14 amino acids. Germline V gives CDR1 MDHEN, CDR2 SYDVKM. Trimming removed 7 bases at V and 2 bases at J, with 15 bases between. In DNA, the CDR3 is TGTGCCAGCAAGCCCCGCGAAAAGGCCTACGAGCAGTACGTC. It encodes CASKPREKAYEQYV.

This clonotype has more than one count but fewer than ten. The rearrangement joins TRBV4-1 to TRBJ1-4, with a possible D match to TRBD1 (6 bases). The CDR3 has 14 residues. Trimming took off 6 bases at V and 8 bases at J, with 16 bases between the two ends. Germline CDR1 and CDR2: MGHRA and YSYEKL. CDR3 bases: TGCGCCAGCAGTACGGGACAAAGGTCGGAAAAACTGTTTTTT. Translation: CASSTGQRSEKLFF.

This clonotype was recorded many times. J is TRBJ2-1 and V is TRBV20-1; 10 bases line up with TRBD2. CDR3 size: 16 residues. Germline CDR1 is DFQATT and CDR2 is SNEGSKA (reference sequence). V was pared by 1 base and J by 7 bases, with 10 bases of the junction left unmatched. CDR3 in DNA: TGCAGTGCTAGAGCCTATAGCGGGAGGAATACGAATGAGCAGTTCTTC. It encodes CSARAYSGRNTNEQFF.

This clonotype was seen more than once but under ten times. The genes are TRBV24-1 and TRBJ2-1; 10 bases agree with TRBD2. The CDR3 is 16 residues long. Looked up from germline, CDR1 is KGHDR and CDR2 is SFDVKD. With 4 bases clipped from V and 9 bases from J, the junction kept 11 bases outside the gene matches. CDR3 bases: TGTGCCACCAGTGAACCTAGCGGGAGAGGGGGGGGTGAGCAGTTCTTC. It specifies CATSEPSGRGGGEQFF.

The J gene is TRBJ2-3, the V gene TRBV11-3; the match to TRBD2 covers 8 bases. The CDR3 covers 15 residues. Trimming at V came to 4 bases and at J to 10 bases, leaving 13 bases not matched to a gene. Germline CDR1 SGHNT, CDR2 YENEEA. CDR3 region: CASSSREPSGSAQYF. CDR3 bases: TGTGCCAGCAGCTCTCGGGAACCCAGCGGGAGCGCGCAGTATTTT. Variable domain in full (rest from reference TRBV11-3 and TRBJ2-3): EAGVVQSPRYKIIEKKQPVAFWCNPISGHNTLYWYLQNLGQGPELLIRYENEEAVDDSQLPKDRFSAERLKGVDSTLKIQPAELGDSAVYLCASSSREPSGSAQYFGPGTRLTVL.

The sample holds a few counts of this clonotype. The gene calls are TRBV29-1 and TRBJ1-1, with a weak D call TRBD1 (6 bases). Germline V gene lookup returns CDR1 SQVTM and CDR2 ANQGSEA. There are 11 residues in the CDR3. V lost 0 bases to trimming and J lost 10 bases, with 9 bases between them. CDR3 in amino acids: CSVEDIGGAFF. The CDR3 DNA reads as TGCAGCGTTGAAGATATAGGGGGAGCTTTCTTT.

This clonotype appeared many times. The V call is TRBV5-1, the J call TRBJ2-1, with D unresolved. CDR1 SGHRS and CDR2 YFSETQ come from the germline V gene. This CDR3 region has 11 residues. Trimming took off 0 bases at V and 10 bases at J, with 5 bases between the two ends. The CDR3 sequence is CASSLGAEQFF. In DNA form, the CDR3 reads TGCGCCAGCAGCTTGGGGGCCGAGCAGTTCTTC. Using reference TRBV5-1 and TRBJ2-1 for the parts outside the CDR3, the full variable domain is KAGVTQTPRYLIKTRGQQVTLSCSPISGHRSVSWYQQTPGQGLQFLFEYFSETQRNKGNFPGRFSGRQFSNSRSEMNVSTLELGDSALYLCASSLGAEQFFGPGTRLTVL.

This clonotype has ten or more counts. The V gene is TRBV12-3 or TRBV12-4, the J gene TRBJ2-2; 13 bases match TRBD2. The CDR3 runs 15 residues. Trimming at V came to 5 bases and at J to 6 bases, leaving 3 bases not matched to a gene. The CDR3 loop reads CASSPTSGGAGELFF. CDR3 coding DNA: TGTGCCAGCAGTCCTACTAGCGGGGGGGCCGGGGAGCTGTTTTTT.

This chain connects TRBV11-2 to TRBJ2-5; D gene ambiguous. The germline V gene has CDR1 SGHAT and CDR2 FQNNGV. Trimming removed 0 bases at V and 7 bases at J, with 12 bases between. This CDR3 is built from 14 residues. The CDR3 spells CASSLDPDSGTQYF. Written as DNA, the CDR3 is TGTGCCAGCAGCTTAGATCCGGATTCGGGGACCCAGTACTTC.